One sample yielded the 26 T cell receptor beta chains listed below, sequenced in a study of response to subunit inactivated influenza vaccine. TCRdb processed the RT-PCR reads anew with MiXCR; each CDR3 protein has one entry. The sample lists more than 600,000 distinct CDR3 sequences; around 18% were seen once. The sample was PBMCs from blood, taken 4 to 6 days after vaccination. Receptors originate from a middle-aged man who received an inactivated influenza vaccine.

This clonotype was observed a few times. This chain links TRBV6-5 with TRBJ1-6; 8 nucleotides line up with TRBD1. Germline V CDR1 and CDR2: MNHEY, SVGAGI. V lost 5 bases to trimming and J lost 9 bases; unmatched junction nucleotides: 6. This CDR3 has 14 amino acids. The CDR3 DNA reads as TGTGCCAGCAGTAACCGGGACAGGATTTCACCCCTCCACTTT. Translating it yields CASSNRDRISPLHF.

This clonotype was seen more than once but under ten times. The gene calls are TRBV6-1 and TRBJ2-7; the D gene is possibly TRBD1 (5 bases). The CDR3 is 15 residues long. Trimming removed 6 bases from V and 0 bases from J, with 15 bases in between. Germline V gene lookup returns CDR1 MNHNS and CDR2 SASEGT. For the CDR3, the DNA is TGTGCCAGCAGAGACAGACACGGAACCTCCTACGAGCAGTACTTC. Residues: CASRDRHGTSYEQYF.

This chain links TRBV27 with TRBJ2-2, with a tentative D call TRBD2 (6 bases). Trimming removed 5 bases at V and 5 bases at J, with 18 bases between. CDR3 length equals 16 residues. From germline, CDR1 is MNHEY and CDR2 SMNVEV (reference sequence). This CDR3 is CASSPLGTRVTGELFF. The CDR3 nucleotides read TGTGCCAGCAGTCCCCTCGGGACTCGTGTGACCGGGGAGCTGTTTTTT.

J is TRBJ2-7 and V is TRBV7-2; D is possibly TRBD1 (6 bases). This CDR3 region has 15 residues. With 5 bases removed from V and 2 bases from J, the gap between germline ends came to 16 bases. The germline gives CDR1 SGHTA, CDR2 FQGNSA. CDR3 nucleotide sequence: TGTGCCAGCAGCCTACAGGGCGAGGAGGCCTACGAGCAGTACTTC. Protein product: CASSLQGEEAYEQYF.

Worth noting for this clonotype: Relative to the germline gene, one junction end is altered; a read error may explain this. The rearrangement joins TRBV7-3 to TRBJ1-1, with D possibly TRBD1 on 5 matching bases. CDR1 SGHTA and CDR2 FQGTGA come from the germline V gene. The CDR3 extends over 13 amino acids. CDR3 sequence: CASSYTGGTETFF. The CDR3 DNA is TGTGCCAGCAGCTACACAGGAGGGACTGAAACTTTCTTT.

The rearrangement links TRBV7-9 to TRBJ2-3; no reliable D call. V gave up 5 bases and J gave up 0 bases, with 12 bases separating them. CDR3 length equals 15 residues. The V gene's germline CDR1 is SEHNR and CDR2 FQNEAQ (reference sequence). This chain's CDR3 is CASSPDGRSTDTQYF. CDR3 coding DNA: TGTGCCAGCAGCCCCGACGGAAGAAGCACAGATACGCAGTATTTT.

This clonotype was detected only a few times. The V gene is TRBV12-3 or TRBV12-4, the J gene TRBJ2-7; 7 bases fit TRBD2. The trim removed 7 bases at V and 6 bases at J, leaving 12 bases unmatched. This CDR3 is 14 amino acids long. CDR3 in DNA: TGTGCCAGCACCCTGGCCGGGACTAACGGCGAGCAGTACTTC. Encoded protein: CASTLAGTNGEQYF.

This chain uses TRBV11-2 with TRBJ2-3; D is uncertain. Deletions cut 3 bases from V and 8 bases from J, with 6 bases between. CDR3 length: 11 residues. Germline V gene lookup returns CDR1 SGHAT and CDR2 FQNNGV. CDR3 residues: CASSFMGTQYF. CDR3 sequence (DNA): TGTGCCAGCAGCTTTATGGGTACGCAGTATTTT.

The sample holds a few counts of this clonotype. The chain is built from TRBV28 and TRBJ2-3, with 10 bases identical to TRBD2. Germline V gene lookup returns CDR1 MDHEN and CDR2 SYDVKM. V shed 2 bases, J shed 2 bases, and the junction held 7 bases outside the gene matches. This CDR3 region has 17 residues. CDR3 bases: TGTGCCAGCAGTTTAAGCCCTAGCGGGGGACTCACAGATACGCAGTATTTT. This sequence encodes CASSLSPSGGLTDTQYF.

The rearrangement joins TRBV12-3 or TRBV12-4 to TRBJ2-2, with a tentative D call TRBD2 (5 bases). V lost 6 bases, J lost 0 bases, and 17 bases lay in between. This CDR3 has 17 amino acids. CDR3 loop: CASSHPLSGANTGELFF. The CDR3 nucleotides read TGTGCCAGCAGCCACCCATTAAGCGGAGCGAACACCGGGGAGCTGTTTTTT.

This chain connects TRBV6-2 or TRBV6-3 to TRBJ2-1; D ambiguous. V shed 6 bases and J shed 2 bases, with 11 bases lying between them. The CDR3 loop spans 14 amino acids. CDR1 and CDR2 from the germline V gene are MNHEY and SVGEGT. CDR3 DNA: TGTGCCAGCAGACCTAGTACTACCTACAATGAGCAGTTCTTC. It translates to CASRPSTTYNEQFF.

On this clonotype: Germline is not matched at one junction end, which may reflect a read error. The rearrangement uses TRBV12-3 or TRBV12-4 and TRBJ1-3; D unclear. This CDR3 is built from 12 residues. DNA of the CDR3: TGTGCCAGCAGTTTACGGGGAACCACCATATATTTT. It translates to CASSLRGTTIYF.

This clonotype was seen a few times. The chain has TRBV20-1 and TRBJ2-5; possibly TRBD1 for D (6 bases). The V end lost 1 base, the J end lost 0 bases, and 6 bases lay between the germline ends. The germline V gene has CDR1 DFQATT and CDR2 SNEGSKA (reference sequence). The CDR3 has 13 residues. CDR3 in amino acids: CSARGTDQETQYF. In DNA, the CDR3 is TGCAGTGCTAGAGGGACAGACCAAGAGACCCAGTACTTC.

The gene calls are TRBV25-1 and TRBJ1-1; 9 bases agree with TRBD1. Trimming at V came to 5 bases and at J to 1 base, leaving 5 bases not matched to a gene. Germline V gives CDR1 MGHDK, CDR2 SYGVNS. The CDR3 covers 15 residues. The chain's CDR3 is CASSSHRGRNTEAFF. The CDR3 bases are TGTGCCAGCAGTTCTCACAGGGGGCGGAACACTGAAGCTTTCTTT.

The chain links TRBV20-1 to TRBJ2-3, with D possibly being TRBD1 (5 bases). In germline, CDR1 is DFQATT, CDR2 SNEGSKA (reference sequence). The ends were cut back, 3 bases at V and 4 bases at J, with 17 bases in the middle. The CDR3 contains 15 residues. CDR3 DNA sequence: TGCAGTGCTAGTAGAAGGGGCGGTGGGGCAGATACGCAGTATTTT. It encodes CSASRRGGGADTQYF.

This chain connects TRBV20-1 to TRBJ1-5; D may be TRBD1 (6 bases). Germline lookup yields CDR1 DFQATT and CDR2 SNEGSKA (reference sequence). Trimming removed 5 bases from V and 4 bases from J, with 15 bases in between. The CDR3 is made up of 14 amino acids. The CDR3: CSALDRRSNQPQHF. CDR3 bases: TGCAGTGCTCTCGACAGGCGGTCAAATCAGCCCCAGCATTTT.

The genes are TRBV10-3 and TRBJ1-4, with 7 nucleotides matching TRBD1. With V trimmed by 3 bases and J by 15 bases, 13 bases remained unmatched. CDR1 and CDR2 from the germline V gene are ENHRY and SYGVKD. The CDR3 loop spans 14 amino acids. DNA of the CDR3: TGTGCCATCAGTGAAGACAGGGCGTCCGTTCGATTGTTTTTT. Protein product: CAISEDRASVRLFF.

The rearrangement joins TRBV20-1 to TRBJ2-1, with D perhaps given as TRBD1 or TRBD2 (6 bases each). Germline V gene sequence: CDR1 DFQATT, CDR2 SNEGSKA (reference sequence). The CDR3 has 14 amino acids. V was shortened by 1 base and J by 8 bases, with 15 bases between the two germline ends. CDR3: CSARVPSGGDEQFF. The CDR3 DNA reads TGCAGTGCTAGAGTTCCCTCCGGGGGCGATGAGCAGTTCTTC.

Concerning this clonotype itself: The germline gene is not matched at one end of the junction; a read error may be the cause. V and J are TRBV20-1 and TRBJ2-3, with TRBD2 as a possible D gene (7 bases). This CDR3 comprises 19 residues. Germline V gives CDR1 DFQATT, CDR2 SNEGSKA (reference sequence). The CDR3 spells CCARDLVARGGAGTDTQYF. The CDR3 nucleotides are TGCTGTGCTAGAGATTTGGTGGCTCGTGGGGGGGCTGGCACAGATACGCAGTATTTT.

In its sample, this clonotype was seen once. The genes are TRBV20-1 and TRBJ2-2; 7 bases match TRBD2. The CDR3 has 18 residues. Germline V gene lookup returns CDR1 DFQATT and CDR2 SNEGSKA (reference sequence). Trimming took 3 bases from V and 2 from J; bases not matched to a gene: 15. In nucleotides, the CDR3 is TGCAGTGCTAGGGGCCCGACGGGCGGGAGTCTTAACACCGGGGAGCTGTTTTTT. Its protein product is CSARGPTGGSLNTGELFF.

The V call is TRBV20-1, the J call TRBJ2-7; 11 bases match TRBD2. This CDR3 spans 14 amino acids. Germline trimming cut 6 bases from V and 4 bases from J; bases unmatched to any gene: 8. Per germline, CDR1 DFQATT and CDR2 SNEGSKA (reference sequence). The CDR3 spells CSALTSGNGYEQYF. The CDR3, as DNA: TGCAGTGCCCTGACTAGCGGGAATGGTTACGAGCAGTACTTC.

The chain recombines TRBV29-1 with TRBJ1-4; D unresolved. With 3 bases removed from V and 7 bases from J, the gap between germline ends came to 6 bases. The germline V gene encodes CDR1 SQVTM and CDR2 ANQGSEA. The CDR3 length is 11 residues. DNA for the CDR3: TGCAGCGTTGACAAAAGTGAAAAACTGTTTTTT. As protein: CSVDKSEKLFF.

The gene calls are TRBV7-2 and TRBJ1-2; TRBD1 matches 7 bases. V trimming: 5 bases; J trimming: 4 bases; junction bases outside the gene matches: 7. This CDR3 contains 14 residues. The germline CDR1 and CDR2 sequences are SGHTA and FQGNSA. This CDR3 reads CASSIDRAGYGYTF. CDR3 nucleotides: TGTGCCAGCAGCATCGACAGGGCCGGCTATGGCTACACCTTC.

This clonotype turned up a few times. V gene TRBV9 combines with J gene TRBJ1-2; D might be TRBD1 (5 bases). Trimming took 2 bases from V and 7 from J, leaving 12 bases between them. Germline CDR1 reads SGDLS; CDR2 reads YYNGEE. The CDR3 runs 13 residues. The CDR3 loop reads CASSVGGSGGYTF. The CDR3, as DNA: TGTGCCAGCAGCGTTGGGGGATCGGGTGGCTACACCTTC.

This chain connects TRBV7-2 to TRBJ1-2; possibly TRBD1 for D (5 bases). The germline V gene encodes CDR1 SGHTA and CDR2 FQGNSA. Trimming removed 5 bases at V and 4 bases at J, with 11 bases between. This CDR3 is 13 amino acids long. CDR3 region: CASSPDSVYGYTF. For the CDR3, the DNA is TGTGCCAGCAGCCCCGACAGTGTCTATGGCTACACCTTC.

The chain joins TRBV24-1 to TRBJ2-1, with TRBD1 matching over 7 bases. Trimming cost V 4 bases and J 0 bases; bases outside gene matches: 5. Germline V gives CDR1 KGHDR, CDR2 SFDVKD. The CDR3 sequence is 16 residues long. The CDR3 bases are TGTGCCACCAGTGAGAAACAGGGGAGCTCCTACAATGAGCAGTTCTTC. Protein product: CATSEKQGSSYNEQFF.